This T cell receptor beta chain was sequenced during a study of blood T cells in healthy people across ages (dated by TCRdb to about 2015). In terms of the full investigation: Template switching captured roughly one uniquely barcoded TCR beta cDNA molecule per two T cells in model experiments. To track age-related changes in TCR beta repertoire diversity, the study relied on deep sequencing normalized with unique cDNA molecular identifiers. The donors were split into four age groups: young (average 16 years), middle-aged (roughly 40), aged (approximately 60) and long-lived (more than 80). The study analyzed two additional independent replicas of 1 million unique cDNA reads from the same blood draw for two donors, one aged 18 to 29 and one aged 80 or older.

The sample holds a few counts of this clonotype. Its cognate antigen has yet to be identified. No much larger clone is present one base from it, and per-base qualities are unavailable. The donors were roughly 40 Caucasian individuals from Russia, aged roughly 6 to 90 years, who were systemically healthy. Each donor gave 8 to 10 milliliters of peripheral blood, collected into EDTA-treated Vacutainer tubes. Ficoll-Paque density-gradient centrifugation was used to isolate PBMCs, with at least 7 million per sample. Trizol reagent was used to extract total RNA from the PBMCs, yielding at least 5 micrograms per sample. Naive CD45RAhigh/CD27high T cell percentages were measured by flow cytometry on a PBMC aliquot from every donor. The full study reports these points: A strong correlation was found between observed TCR beta diversity and the percentage of naive T cells measured by flow cytometry. Because donor CMV infection status was unknown, age-related changes in expanded clonotypes were potentially confounded. The long-lived group showed more naive CD4+ T cells, fewer expanded clones and increased TCR diversity than the aged group, suggesting age selection. Estimates of total diversity from one million sequenced T cells were regarded as lower bounds and underestimates. Conclusive comparison of naive and antigen-experienced compartments was prevented by the profiling of bulk unsorted PBMCs. Observed TCR beta diversity per million T cells fell roughly linearly with age, and a significant reduction was already apparent by age around 44.

Library construction relied on 5' RACE. The data were produced on an Illumina HiSeq 2500. A second about 7 to 12 cycle PCR used a sample-barcoded 5' primer and a J-beta primer mix. A template-switch 5' adaptor carrying 12 random nucleotides introduced a unique molecular identifier onto each TCR beta cDNA molecule. Each sample yielded at least 2.5 million CDR3-containing paired-end reads. All of the RNA was converted into first-strand cDNA using the Mint cDNA synthesis kit, with a TRBC-specific oligonucleotide serving as the primer. Following uracil-DNA glycosylase treatment, a first 18-cycle PCR with universal primers M1SS and BC2_uni_R was performed on all cDNA. The paper's data handling went like this. Normalization of each sample was performed by random selection of 1 million high-quality reads, each carrying a distinct molecular identifier. Reads with shared molecular identifiers were discarded instead of being binned into consensus sequences. MiTCR, with a Q25 quality threshold and the strictest error-elimination algorithm, was used for CDR3 identification, clonotype clustering and error correction. Lower-bound total TCR beta diversity was estimated with a nonparametric unseen species model using Euler transformation. In-frame beta chains were kept once TCRdb had trimmed the public reads at Q25 with fastp and called clones with MiXCR. Rows merge per CDR3 protein into single entries with the most common DNA and genes. The V and J calls shown here were made by TCRdb, not taken from the authors' results. The sample table records over 450,000 distinct CDR3 sequences; around 24% of these occur just once. The ten largest clones represent approximately 8.7% of the sample.

Reading the germline V gene gives CDR1 MDHEN and CDR2 SYDVKM. V drops 5 bases and J drops 8 bases, leaving 12 bases in between. The CDR3 has 12 amino acids, counting the end cysteine and phenylalanine. Just CDR3 DNA is preserved here, 36 bases in frame from base 1. These data were also reused for a study on T cells of mothers and their children. Looking at the second paper: Donors were nine systemically healthy Caucasian individuals: three mothers and their six children. cDNA synthesis consumed the entire amount of extracted RNA, loaded at approximately 1.6 ug RNA in each 15 ul reaction. In the second PCR, the M1S primer introduced both the sample barcodes and 2-4 random nucleotides. Each mother yielded over 8 million TCR beta CDR3 reads and each child 3 million to 3.5 million reads. In both related and unrelated pairs, thymic selection shapes the output of TCR recombination in a similar way, with inherited differences having only a minor effect. Normalized repertoire overlap was always found to be slightly, but never significantly, higher in related mother-child pairs than in unrelated mother-child pairs. With a sensitivity of about 100 clones per million clonotypes, no persistent microchimeric T cell clones were detected. The study used deep NGS to compare TCR beta repertoires of mothers and children, seeking features distinguishing related mother-child pairs from unrelated individuals. The mean age was roughly 36 +/- 4 years for the mothers and approximately 11 +/- 4 years for the children. After adapter ligation with NEBNext reagents, the libraries were sequenced on Illumina HiSeq 2000 with 100+100 nt paired-end reads. To prevent cross-contamination, the mother and child libraries were prepared one month apart and sequenced in separate runs. For each donor, between 500,000 and 2,000,000 distinct TCR beta clonotypes were identified. Naive TCR beta clonotypes were estimated from low-frequency clonotypes matched to each donor's FACS-determined naive share, without sorting.

This sequence was found in a boy younger than 18 in good health. The chain is made from TRBV28 and TRBJ1-2, with no reliable assignment of the D segment. The sequencing input was blood. The nucleotides are TGTGCCAGCAGTCCTAGGGTTCGCGGCTACACCTTC. Its coded protein is CASSPRVRGYTF.